The rows below give T cell receptor beta chains drawn from one sample of a study of blood T cell repertoires in COVID-19. Profiling relied on immunoSEQ multiplex PCR, and the TCRdb table lists in-frame clones only, not all of them. The table records 120,000 or so clones, approximately 91% of them present only once. Sequenced material: peripheral blood. The receptors were sampled from a woman aged 80 or over with acute or convalescent COVID-19. Both conserved end residues are part of each CDR3. Fields, in order: V gene, clone size, D gene, J gene, CDR3 DNA, CDR3 protein. The D gene is left open where the match is weak. Only some rows state a clone size, as once, few, many or a class for expanded clones.

v_gene: TRBV12-5; abundance: .; d_gene: TRBD1; j_gene: TRBJ1-1; CDR3nt: TGTGCTAGTGGTTTGGGACAGGGCTCTTGGGGGGCTTTCTTT; CDR3aa: CASGLGQGSWGAFF
v_gene: TRBV5-1; abundance: .; d_gene: .; j_gene: TRBJ1-2; CDR3nt: TGCGCCAGCAGCTTGGCCTTGGAGGCTCTACCCCTCTATGGCTACACCTTC; CDR3aa: CASSLALEALPLYGYTF
v_gene: TRBV5-1; abundance: .; d_gene: .; j_gene: TRBJ1-1; CDR3nt: TGCGCCAGCAGCTTGGTGTGGGGCCAGAACACTGAAGCTTTCTTT; CDR3aa: CASSLVWGQNTEAFF
v_gene: TRBV29-1; abundance: few; d_gene: TRBD1; j_gene: TRBJ1-5; CDR3nt: TGCAGCGTTACCCCGGGACAGGGGGCGGATCAGCCCCAGCATTTT; CDR3aa: CSVTPGQGADQPQHF
v_gene: TRBV7-8; abundance: .; d_gene: TRBD1; j_gene: TRBJ1-5; CDR3nt: TGTGCCAGCAGCTTAGCGGGGACAGGGATAAATCAGCCCCAGCATTTT; CDR3aa: CASSLAGTGINQPQHF
v_gene: TRBV4-2; abundance: .; d_gene: TRBD1; j_gene: TRBJ1-3; CDR3nt: TGTGCCAGCAGCCAAGCGGGACAGCTAAACACCATATATTTT; CDR3aa: CASSQAGQLNTIYF
v_gene: TRBV4-2; abundance: once; d_gene: TRBD2; j_gene: TRBJ2-7; CDR3nt: TGTGCCAGCAGCCAAGCTAGCGGAGCGTACTACGAGCAGTACTTC; CDR3aa: CASSQASGAYYEQYF
v_gene: TRBV6-1; abundance: .; d_gene: .; j_gene: TRBJ2-7; CDR3nt: TGTGCCAGCAGTGAACGGCTAGCGACTTACGAGCAGTACTTC; CDR3aa: CASSERLATYEQYF
v_gene: TRBV19; abundance: .; d_gene: .; j_gene: TRBJ1-5; CDR3nt: TGTGCCAGTAGTGCAAGACAGAGCAATCAGCCCCAGCATTTT; CDR3aa: CASSARQSNQPQHF
v_gene: TRBV29-1; abundance: .; d_gene: TRBD2; j_gene: TRBJ2-7; CDR3nt: TGCAGCGTTAACTTCGGGGGGACCTACGAGCAGTACTTC; CDR3aa: CSVNFGGTYEQYF
v_gene: TRBV2; abundance: .; d_gene: .; j_gene: TRBJ2-3; CDR3nt: TGTGCCAGCAGTCGAGAGACAGGGAGGAGTACAGATACGCAGTATTTT; CDR3aa: CASSRETGRSTDTQYF
v_gene: TRBV9; abundance: .; d_gene: .; j_gene: TRBJ1-5; CDR3nt: TGTGCCAGCAGCCCACAGGGAGACAATCAGCCCCAGCATTTT; CDR3aa: CASSPQGDNQPQHF
v_gene: TRBV5-4; abundance: .; d_gene: .; j_gene: TRBJ2-1; CDR3nt: TGTGCCAGCAGCTCACAGGCGGACAATGAGCAGTTCTTC; CDR3aa: CASSSQADNEQFF
v_gene: TRBV5-1; abundance: .; d_gene: .; j_gene: TRBJ2-3; CDR3nt: TGCGCCAGCAGTCCCGCGTCGTCCGAGAATACGCAGTATTTT; CDR3aa: CASSPASSENTQYF
v_gene: TRBV19; abundance: .; d_gene: TRBD1; j_gene: TRBJ2-7; CDR3nt: TGTGCCAGTAGTATAGTACCGGGACAGGGTCCGTACGAGCAGTACTTC; CDR3aa: CASSIVPGQGPYEQYF
v_gene: TRBV12-5; abundance: .; d_gene: .; j_gene: TRBJ1-1; CDR3nt: TGTGCTAGTGGTTTGACGGGGTCACCACGAGGCGCTTTCTTT; CDR3aa: CASGLTGSPRGAFF
v_gene: TRBV9; abundance: once; d_gene: TRBD1; j_gene: TRBJ2-7; CDR3nt: TGTGCCAGCAGCGTCCAGGGGGTGGGCTACGAGCAGTACTTC; CDR3aa: CASSVQGVGYEQYF
v_gene: TRBV5-1; abundance: .; d_gene: .; j_gene: TRBJ2-1; CDR3nt: TGCGCCAGCAGCAACAACCGGGCGGGCCATGAGCAGTTCTTC; CDR3aa: CASSNNRAGHEQFF
v_gene: TRBV6-5; abundance: .; d_gene: .; j_gene: TRBJ1-1; CDR3nt: TGTGCCAGCAGTTCGCTTGGGGGGAGCACTGAAGCTTTCTTT; CDR3aa: CASSSLGGSTEAFF
v_gene: TRBV6-6; abundance: .; d_gene: .; j_gene: TRBJ1-2; CDR3nt: TGTGCCAGCAGTTACAGGGACATCCCGAACAACTATGGCTACACCTTC; CDR3aa: CASSYRDIPNNYGYTF
v_gene: TRBV3-1/TRBV3-2; abundance: .; d_gene: .; j_gene: TRBJ2-7; CDR3nt: TGTGCCAGCAGCCATAGGTTCCCTTTGACAGACTCCTACGACGAGCAGTACTTC; CDR3aa: CASSHRFPLTDSYDEQYF
v_gene: TRBV5-4; abundance: once; d_gene: .; j_gene: TRBJ2-6; CDR3nt: TGTGCCAGCCTTGACAGTCCTGGGGCCAACGTCCTGACTTTC; CDR3aa: CASLDSPGANVLTF
v_gene: TRBV9; abundance: .; d_gene: .; j_gene: TRBJ2-4; CDR3nt: TGTGCCAGCAGCGGAGGGGGATTAACCAAAAACATTCAGTACTTC; CDR3aa: CASSGGGLTKNIQYF
v_gene: TRBV24-1; abundance: .; d_gene: .; j_gene: TRBJ1-5; CDR3nt: TGTGCCACCAGTGCAGTAAATAGCAATCAGCCCCAGCATTTT; CDR3aa: CATSAVNSNQPQHF
v_gene: TRBV11-3; abundance: .; d_gene: TRBD2; j_gene: TRBJ2-5; CDR3nt: TGTGCCAGCAGCTTACGAGCGGGGGGGGAGACCCAGTACTTC; CDR3aa: CASSLRAGGETQYF
v_gene: TRBV28; abundance: .; d_gene: TRBD2; j_gene: TRBJ2-2; CDR3nt: TGTGCCAGCAGTTTTAAGGCGGGAGGGCCCTACGGGGAGCTGTTTTTT; CDR3aa: CASSFKAGGPYGELFF
v_gene: TRBV29-1; abundance: .; d_gene: TRBD1; j_gene: TRBJ2-7; CDR3nt: TGCAGCGCTGGGGGACAGGGTGGTAGGCAGTACTTC; CDR3aa: CSAGGQGGRQYF
v_gene: TRBV27; abundance: .; d_gene: .; j_gene: TRBJ1-5; CDR3nt: TGTGCCAGCAGTTTCGACCGGGTTCAGCCCCAGCATTTT; CDR3aa: CASSFDRVQPQHF
v_gene: TRBV7-2; abundance: .; d_gene: .; j_gene: TRBJ1-4; CDR3nt: TGTGCCAGCTCGCCCATGGGGGGAGGTTATGAAAAACTGTTTTTT; CDR3aa: CASSPMGGGYEKLFF
v_gene: TRBV19; abundance: .; d_gene: .; j_gene: TRBJ1-2; CDR3nt: TGTGCCAGTAGTACTCCCGCCCGGGCAGGGTCCTATGGCGGCTACACCTTC; CDR3aa: CASSTPARAGSYGGYTF
v_gene: TRBV27; abundance: few; d_gene: TRBD1; j_gene: TRBJ2-7; CDR3nt: TGTGCCAGCAGTTGGGACAGGGGGCACTACGAGCAGTACTTC; CDR3aa: CASSWDRGHYEQYF
v_gene: TRBV28; abundance: .; d_gene: .; j_gene: TRBJ2-2; CDR3nt: TGTGCCAGCAGTATGCTCGGGAGCGGGGAGCTGTTTTTT; CDR3aa: CASSMLGSGELFF
v_gene: TRBV28; abundance: few; d_gene: .; j_gene: TRBJ1-2; CDR3nt: TGTGCCAGCAGTCTCACCGGTAACTATGGCTACACCTTC; CDR3aa: CASSLTGNYGYTF
v_gene: TRBV5-1; abundance: .; d_gene: .; j_gene: TRBJ1-4; CDR3nt: TGCGCCAGCAGCTTGGCGATCGGAGGGATGCAGGAAAAACTGTTTTTT; CDR3aa: CASSLAIGGMQEKLFF
v_gene: TRBV2; abundance: once; d_gene: TRBD1; j_gene: TRBJ1-2; CDR3nt: TGTGCCAGCAGACTCGGGACAGCCTATGGCTACACCTTC; CDR3aa: CASRLGTAYGYTF
v_gene: TRBV5-6; abundance: .; d_gene: .; j_gene: TRBJ2-7; CDR3nt: TGTGCCAGCAGCTCTGGAGCGCTGGGAGGTGACGAGCAGTACTTC; CDR3aa: CASSSGALGGDEQYF
v_gene: TRBV19; abundance: .; d_gene: TRBD1; j_gene: TRBJ1-1; CDR3nt: TGTGCCAGTAGCAGGGGACAGGGTAATCTTGCTGAAGCTTTCTTT; CDR3aa: CASSRGQGNLAEAFF
v_gene: TRBV5-1; abundance: .; d_gene: TRBD1; j_gene: TRBJ1-2; CDR3nt: TGCGCCAGCAGCTTGGGACAGGGGGCGCGCGGCTACACCTTC; CDR3aa: CASSLGQGARGYTF
v_gene: TRBV16; abundance: few; d_gene: .; j_gene: TRBJ1-1; CDR3nt: TGTGCCAGCGTGCCGGGACAAAACACTGAAGCTTTCTTT; CDR3aa: CASVPGQNTEAFF
v_gene: TRBV29-1; abundance: .; d_gene: TRBD2; j_gene: TRBJ2-1; CDR3nt: TGCAGCGTTGAAGGAGGGACTAGCGGGACGAACTACAATGAGCAGTTCTTC; CDR3aa: CSVEGGTSGTNYNEQFF
v_gene: TRBV6-1; abundance: .; d_gene: .; j_gene: TRBJ1-2; CDR3nt: TGTGCCAGCAGTGAAGCGCGGGGTGCGCTTAACTATGGCTACACCTTC; CDR3aa: CASSEARGALNYGYTF